This T cell receptor beta chain appears in the sequencing data of a study of CD8 T cells in ankylosing spondylitis. General study points: Previous work reported some of these motif variants in the synovial fluid and blood of reactive arthritis. Significant enrichment of disease-linked clones was reported in matched ankylosing spondylitis synovial fluid. Disease-associated clonotypes exhibited CD8+ identity and were relatively infrequent in peripheral blood. Typical of ankylosing spondylitis blood, it appeared, was a TCR beta motif of fewer than 10 highly homologous variants.

Germline loops: CDR1 SQVTM, CDR2 ANQGSEA. CDR3 length: 16 amino acids. With V trimmed by 6 bases and J by 6 bases, 17 bases remained unmatched. This clonotype was seen only a few times. No antigen is known for it. Libraries of TCR beta came from quantitative 5'-RACE with molecular barcodes. TCRdb recomputed calls from the 5' RACE reads with MiXCR, one row per CDR3 protein. The repertoire holds some 700,000 distinct CDR3 sequences, with 15% to 20% as singletons. This clonotype was sampled from a male donor with ankylosing spondylitis. The sequenced sample was blood, either unsorted or a sorted T cell fraction (not recorded which). This sequence joins TRBV29-1 and TRBJ1-3, with 7 bases matching TRBD1. The CDR3 DNA is TGCAGCGTGGTAACCACCGGGACAGATTTTTTAAACACCATATATTTT. Protein product: CSVVTTGTDFLNTIYF.